This T cell receptor (beta chain) emerged from a study of T-cell memory formation after mild COVID-19. The J segment lost 6 bases and the V segment lost 1 base, leaving 5 bases of the junction unmatched. This CDR3 region has 16 residues. TCRdb independently ran MiXCR on the 5' RACE reads; one entry per CDR3 protein. The data contain approximately 340,000 distinct CDR3 sequences, roughly 13% of them singletons. The chain uses TRBV12-3 or TRBV12-4 and TRBJ1-5; 11 bases match TRBD1. Sequencing was done on a sample of PBMCs or a T cell subset sorted from them (not recorded which). The source is a man younger than 35 who had mild COVID-19 (a few samples of this study predate the infection). Cell type and time point are not known. CDR3: CASSLVRTGGSQPQHF. The DNA of the CDR3 is TGTGCCAGCAGTTTAGTTAGGACAGGGGGCTCTCAGCCCCAGCATTTT.